These T cell receptor beta chains were read from a single sample in a study of blood T cell repertoires in COVID-19. Profiling relied on immunoSEQ multiplex PCR, and the TCRdb table lists in-frame clones only, not all of them. The table lists 250,000 to 400,000 clones, roughly 90% of them singletons. The sequenced sample was peripheral blood. These receptors were taken from a woman in her 30s with COVID-19, enrolled during active disease. Each CDR3 is given with its conserved first and last residue. The order of the fields is clone size, CDR3 length, D gene, V gene, J gene, CDR3 DNA, CDR3 protein. D genes are given only for firm matches. Clone size is given for some rows only: seen once, a few or many times, or a class if the clone is expanded.

NA,15,TRBD2,TRBV5-4,TRBJ2-1,TGTGCCAGCAGCGGCGGGCGGGAGGGGAACCAGGAGCAGTTCTTC,CASSGGREGNQEQFF
NA,16,TRBD1,TRBV11-2,TRBJ1-2,TGTGCCAGCAGCTTGGCCTCCGGGACAGTAAACTATGGCTACACCTTC,CASSLASGTVNYGYTF
NA,14,TRBD2,TRBV29-1,TRBJ2-3,TGCAGCGGGGGGGGACTAGCGGGCACAGATACGCAGTATTTT,CSGGGLAGTDTQYF
NA,18,TRBD2,TRBV7-6,TRBJ2-5,TGTGCCAGCAGCTTTGTCCTGCCAGGGACTAGCGGGAAAGAGACCCAGTACTTC,CASSFVLPGTSGKETQYF
NA,15,TRBD1,TRBV2,TRBJ1-6,TGTGCCAGCAGCCGGGACAGGCTCGGTAATTCACCCCTCCACTTT,CASSRDRLGNSPLHF
NA,15,TRBD1,TRBV27,TRBJ1-5,TGTGCCAGCAGTTCCGGACAGGGCTACAATCAGCCCCAGCATTTT,CASSSGQGYNQPQHF
NA,14,TRBD1,TRBV6-5,TRBJ1-1,TGTGCCAGCAGTTCGACAGGGGATCCCTCTGAAGCTTTCTTT,CASSSTGDPSEAFF
NA,17,TRBD1,TRBV28,TRBJ1-2,TGTGCCAGCAGTTTAGTCGCCCCACAGGGGGCGGACTATGGCTACACCTTC,CASSLVAPQGADYGYTF
NA,16,NA,TRBV25-1,TRBJ2-7,TGTGCCAGCAGTGAATATAACAGGGACGGTTCCTACGAGCAGTACTTC,CASSEYNRDGSYEQYF
NA,15,NA,TRBV5-3,TRBJ1-1,TGTGCCAGAAGCTTGGGTGGAGGCCGCGACACTGAAGCTTTCTTT,CARSLGGGRDTEAFF
NA,13,NA,TRBV7-2,TRBJ1-1,TGTGCCAGCAGCCTCAACAGTGACACTGAAGCTTTCTTT,CASSLNSDTEAFF
NA,14,NA,TRBV13,TRBJ2-1,TGTGCCAGCAGCTCCATCGACACGAACAATGAGCAGTTCTTC,CASSSIDTNNEQFF
NA,14,TRBD1,TRBV18,TRBJ1-2,TGTGCCAGCTCACCATTAGGGACAGGGGAAGGCTACACCTTC,CASSPLGTGEGYTF
NA,14,NA,TRBV2,TRBJ1-1,TGTGCCAGCAGTGTTCGAGTCATGAACACTGAAGCTTTCTTT,CASSVRVMNTEAFF
NA,14,TRBD1,TRBV19,TRBJ2-3,TGTGCCAGCGGATTAGGACAGGGGACAGATACGCAGTATTTT,CASGLGQGTDTQYF
NA,15,TRBD1,TRBV5-1,TRBJ1-3,TGCGCCAGCAGCCACAACAGGGGATCTGGAAACACCATATATTTT,CASSHNRGSGNTIYF
NA,16,TRBD1,TRBV5-4,TRBJ2-2,TGTGCCAGCACCCCGGGACAGGGGCTGAACACCGGGGAGCTGTTTTTT,CASTPGQGLNTGELFF
NA,14,NA,TRBV28,TRBJ2-2,TGTGCCAGCAGTTTTACTGTGCACACCGGGGAGCTGTTTTTT,CASSFTVHTGELFF
NA,14,NA,TRBV10-3,TRBJ1-5,TGTGCCATCAGTGAGTCGAGTAGCAATCAGCCCCAGCATTTT,CAISESSSNQPQHF
NA,13,TRBD1,TRBV27,TRBJ2-2,TGTGCCAGCAGCATAACAGGGGCCGGGGAGCTGTTTTTT,CASSITGAGELFF
NA,14,TRBD1,TRBV6-5,TRBJ2-2,TGTGCCAGCAGTCGGGGACAGGCAACCGGGGAGCTGTTTTTT,CASSRGQATGELFF
NA,15,TRBD2,TRBV7-9,TRBJ2-7,TGTGCCAGCAGCTCCACTAGCGGGAAGGACTACGAGCAGTACTTC,CASSSTSGKDYEQYF
NA,16,NA,TRBV7-9,TRBJ1-3,TGTGCCAGCAGCTTAGGCAGGGGCTACTCTGGAAACACCATATATTTT,CASSLGRGYSGNTIYF
NA,18,TRBD2,TRBV9,TRBJ2-2,TGTGCCAGCAGCCCCCGCGGGTTAGCGGGAAGGTCCACCGGGGAGCTGTTTTTT,CASSPRGLAGRSTGELFF
NA,15,NA,TRBV5-6,TRBJ1-3,TGTGCCAGCAGCCCGACCGGGGGACCTGGAAACACCATATATTTT,CASSPTGGPGNTIYF
NA,14,NA,TRBV13,TRBJ2-5,TGTGCCAGCAGCTTAGCGATCCGCCGGGAGACCCAGTACTTC,CASSLAIRRETQYF
NA,15,TRBD1,TRBV19,TRBJ2-7,TGTGCCAGTAGTGTGGACAGGGTCGCCTCCTACGAGCAGTACTTC,CASSVDRVASYEQYF
once,15,TRBD2,TRBV5-1,TRBJ2-7,TGCGCCAGCAGCAAGGGACTAGCGGGAGTTCTCGAGCAGTACTTC,CASSKGLAGVLEQYF
NA,16,TRBD2,TRBV7-6,TRBJ2-1,TGTGCCAGCAGCTTAGTTTCAGCGGGAGCCCACAATGAGCAGTTCTTC,CASSLVSAGAHNEQFF
NA,16,TRBD1,TRBV15,TRBJ1-2,TGTGCCACCAGCAGTCCCGCGACAGGGCCGGACTATGGCTACACCTTC,CATSSPATGPDYGYTF
NA,16,TRBD2,TRBV9,TRBJ2-1,TGTGCCAGCAGCTCAGGACTAGCGGGGACCTACAATGAGCAGTTCTTC,CASSSGLAGTYNEQFF
NA,15,NA,TRBV19,TRBJ2-7,TGTGCCAGTAGTATAAGCGGGACAAGCTCCTACGAGCAGTACTTC,CASSISGTSSYEQYF
few,13,NA,TRBV19,TRBJ1-5,TGTGCCAGTGCCCAGGGTAGCAATCAGCCCCAGCATTTT,CASAQGSNQPQHF
NA,16,NA,TRBV19,TRBJ2-7,TGTGCCAGTAGTATAGGGGACTGTTTGGTTGCCTACGAGCAGTACTTC,CASSIGDCLVAYEQYF
NA,14,TRBD1,TRBV9,TRBJ1-2,TGTGCCAGCAGCGTAGGGGACAGCCCCTATGGCTACACCTTC,CASSVGDSPYGYTF
NA,17,NA,TRBV7-3,TRBJ2-1,TGTGCCAGCAGCTCCCACTTGGGCCCCATCTCCTACAATGAGCAGTTCTTC,CASSSHLGPISYNEQFF
NA,15,TRBD2,TRBV20-1,TRBJ2-1,TGCAGTGCTAGTATCGCTAGCGGGAGCCGGGGTGAGCAGTTCTTC,CSASIASGSRGEQFF
NA,17,NA,TRBV5-1,TRBJ1-2,TGCGCCAGCAGCTTGCCCCTCCGTGGGCGTTCTAACTATGGCTACACCTTC,CASSLPLRGRSNYGYTF
NA,13,NA,TRBV7-7,TRBJ1-1,TGTGCCAGCAGCTTAGCTCAGGGCGCTGAAGCTTTCTTT,CASSLAQGAEAFF
NA,16,TRBD1,TRBV27,TRBJ2-7,TGTGCCAGCAGTCTTGGGGCGGGACAGGGATTTGACGAGCAGTACTTC,CASSLGAGQGFDEQYF
once,18,NA,TRBV19,TRBJ2-1,TGTGCCAGTAGTATTTTAACAGGGGCGGGATACTCCTACAATGAGCAGTTCTTC,CASSILTGAGYSYNEQFF
once,15,NA,TRBV27,TRBJ1-6,TGTGCCAGCAGCCGCCAGGGGCAAGATAATTCACCCCTCCACTTT,CASSRQGQDNSPLHF